This T cell receptor (beta chain) is from a study of blood T cell repertoires in COVID-19. For the study at large: T cells, B-cell-depleted T cells, or PBMCs supplied cDNA or gDNA.

Notes on this clone: Within the sample, other DNA sequences also encode this same CDR3.

Authors' analysis steps: The authors estimated nucleated cell counts from reference gene primer amplification. Sequenced by immunoSEQ multiplex PCR; TCRdb stores in-frame clones only, minus some. V, J and clone size reflect that table, while D and trimming were determined from the DNA. The table records about 260,000 clones, about 87% of them present only once. The age range of participants was 18 to 89 years, with residence in under 25 US areas. V was pared by 3 bases and J by 2 bases, with 7 bases between. This CDR3 has 13 residues. In germline, CDR1 is SGHTA, CDR2 FQGNSA. This chain uses TRBV7-2 with TRBJ1-1, with TRBD1 as a possible D gene (5 bases). The receptor was derived from a woman in her 50s who had recovered from COVID-19. The sequenced material came from PBMCs or T cells enriched from blood (not recorded which). The CDR3 nucleotides are TGTGCCAGCAGCTTCCAGGGCAACACTGAAGCTTTCTTT. Its translation: CASSFQGNTEAFF.